Listed here are 25 T cell receptor beta chains from one sample, sequenced in a study of blood T cell repertoires in COVID-19 (dated by TCRdb to about 2020). The library was prepared using the immunoSEQ multiplex PCR assay. In its TCRdb copy, this immuneACCESS table keeps in-frame sequences only and misses some clones. Where compared with another copy, unresolved V genes explain less than half of these, and the others have no known cause. Present in this sample are roughly 200,000 clones, roughly four fifths of which were seen just once. About 4.4% of the sample belongs to the ten largest clones. The sample taken for sequencing was peripheral blood. The receptors here all came from a man between 45 and 60 years old with active or convalescent COVID-19.

In its sample, this clone was seen once. This chain joins TRBV5-1 and TRBJ2-3; 8 nucleotides line up with TRBD2. The CDR3 sequence is 17 residues long. CDR1 is SGHRS and CDR2 is YFSETQ in the germline V gene. The V and J ends lost 5 bases and 1 base, in that order; junction bases with no gene match: 12. The CDR3: CASRGVAGTSRTDTQYF. For the CDR3, the DNA is TGCGCCAGCAGGGGGGTAGCGGGGACCTCTCGCACAGATACGCAGTATTTT.

This chain uses TRBV6-5 with TRBJ1-1; a possible D gene is TRBD1 (5 bases). This CDR3 has 14 residues. Trimming cost V 6 bases and J 10 bases, with 21 bases left between them. The V gene's germline CDR1 is MNHEY and CDR2 SVGAGI. CDR3 residues: CASRDPRQSFGAFF. CDR3 nucleotides: TGTGCCAGCAGAGACCCGCGACAGTCTTTTGGAGCTTTCTTT.

The genes are TRBV7-9 and TRBJ2-5; TRBD1 agrees at 7 bases. CDR3 size: 14 residues. CDR1 is SEHNR and CDR2 is FQNEAQ in the germline V gene (reference sequence). After removal of 4 bases from V and 5 bases from J, the junction contained 7 bases not matched to a gene. For the CDR3, the DNA is TGTGCCAGCAGCTCCTCGGGACAGAAGGAGACCCAGTACTTC. Its protein product is CASSSSGQKETQYF.

This clone appeared a single time. The chain employs TRBV7-9 and TRBJ2-7; the D gene is possibly TRBD2 (6 bases). The CDR3 is 14 residues long. Trimming took off 5 bases at V and 1 base at J, with 12 bases between the two ends. CDR1 is SEHNR, CDR2 FQNEAQ, per germline (reference sequence). The CDR3 region is CASSLIGGSYEQYF. In DNA form, the CDR3 reads TGTGCCAGCAGCCTGATTGGGGGGTCCTACGAGCAGTACTTC.

This clone was found a few times. V is TRBV18 and J is TRBJ2-7; 10 nucleotides agree with TRBD1. From germline, CDR1 is KGHSH and CDR2 LQKENI. CDR3 size: 17 residues. Trimming took 2 bases from V and 6 from J; bases not matched to a gene: 13. The CDR3 region is CASSPGTGVTARGEQYF. The CDR3 bases are TGTGCCAGCTCACCAGGGACAGGGGTCACCGCTCGGGGCGAGCAGTACTTC. Variable domain in full (rest from reference TRBV18 and TRBJ2-7): NAGVMQNPRHLVRRRGQEARLRCSPMKGHSHVYWYRQLPEEGLKFMVYLQKENIIDESGMPKERFSAEFPKEGPSILRIQQVVRGDSAAYFCASSPGTGVTARGEQYFGPGTRLTVT.

The chain carries TRBV3-1 (or the pseudogene TRBV3-2) and TRBJ2-7; TRBD1 agrees at 7 bases. The CDR3 runs 15 residues. Germline V gene lookup returns CDR1 LGHDT and CDR2 YNNKEL (reference sequence). Unmatched junction bases numbered 7, after V lost 2 bases and J lost 3 bases. CDR3 bases: TGTGCCAGCAGCCAACCGCAGGGGGTGGTCTACGAGCAGTACTTC. Translation: CASSQPQGVVYEQYF.

V usage is TRBV5-8 and J usage is TRBJ2-7; the match to TRBD1 covers 8 bases. The V and J ends lost 0 bases and 7 bases, in that order; junction bases with no gene match: 6. This CDR3 comprises 14 residues. Germline CDR1 is SGHTS and CDR2 is YDEGEE. In DNA, the CDR3 is TGTGCCAGCAGCTTGGTGGCAGGGGGCCGGGAGCAGTACTTC. Protein product: CASSLVAGGREQYF.

The chain uses TRBV2 and TRBJ2-3; D unclear. The V end lost 0 bases, the J end lost 4 bases, and 8 bases lay between the germline ends. The germline V gene has CDR1 SNHLY and CDR2 FYNNEI. There are 14 residues in the CDR3. The CDR3 coding sequence is TGTGCCAGCAGTGAAGCCCCAGCGCCAGATACGCAGTATTTT. The encoded protein is CASSEAPAPDTQYF. Looking up the rest from reference TRBV2 and TRBJ2-3 gives the full variable domain: EPEVTQTPSHQVTQMGQEVILRCVPISNHLYFYWYRQILGQKVEFLVSFYNNEISEKSEIFDDQFSVERPDGSNFTLKIRSTKLEDSAMYFCASSEAPAPDTQYFGPGTRLTVL.

This chain connects TRBV28 to TRBJ1-4; 7 bases are shared with TRBD1. The V gene end was trimmed by 3 bases and the J gene end by 3 bases; junction bases not matched to a gene: 4. CDR1 and CDR2 from the germline V gene are MDHEN and SYDVKM. The CDR3 contains 15 residues. CDR3 DNA sequence: TGTGCCAGCAGTTTCCCCGGGACAGCTAATGAAAAACTGTTTTTT. Encoded protein: CASSFPGTANEKLFF.

The chain recombines TRBV5-4 with TRBJ2-2; TRBD1 aligns across 10 bases. J gave up 3 bases and V 3 bases, and 8 bases lay outside the gene matches. The germline gives CDR1 SGHNT, CDR2 YYREEE (reference sequence). CDR3 length: 17 amino acids. The CDR3 nucleotides are TGTGCCAGCAGCTCACAAACCGGGACAGGGGACACCGGGGAGCTGTTTTTT. This translates into CASSSQTGTGDTGELFF.

The rearrangement links TRBV30 to TRBJ1-2; D possibly corresponds to TRBD1 (5 bases). The CDR3 is 12 residues long. CDR1 GTSNPN and CDR2 SVGIG come from the germline V gene (reference sequence). V was shortened by 4 bases and J by 9 bases, with 15 bases between the two germline ends. The CDR3 bases are TGTGCCTGGATAGGACAAACCTACCGCTACACCTTC. As protein: CAWIGQTYRYTF.

This clone was seen just once. The V gene is TRBV6-1, the J gene TRBJ1-2; D is possibly TRBD1 (5 bases). Germline CDR1 is MNHNS and CDR2 is SASEGT. The CDR3 is 14 amino acids. Between the trimmed V and J ends, which lost 2 bases and 5 bases, there was a span of 12 bases. The CDR3, as DNA: TGTGCCAGCAGTGAACGGGGGGGTATATATGGCTACACCTTC. Translation gives CASSERGGIYGYTF.

The DNA of the CDR3 is TGCGCCAGCAGCTTGGAACAGAGGAACACCGGGGAGCTGTTTTTT. This codes for CASSLEQRNTGELFF. The J gene is TRBJ2-2, the V gene TRBV5-1; D gene unclear. The V end was cut by 0 bases, the J end by 1 base, with 7 bases between. This CDR3 spans 15 amino acids. The V gene's germline CDR1 is SGHRS and CDR2 YFSETQ.

This clone was seen only once. The CDR3 loop is CASSPGPGGGDTQYF. Here the CDR3 DNA reads TGTGCCAGCAGCCCCGGACCCGGAGGAGGCGATACGCAGTATTTT. V is TRBV7-3 and J is TRBJ2-3; weak D call: TRBD2 (5 bases). The germline gives CDR1 SGHTA, CDR2 FQGTGA. Deletions cut 5 bases from V and 6 bases from J, with 18 bases between. The CDR3 is made up of 15 amino acids.

This chain connects TRBV19 to TRBJ1-1; a weak D match, TRBD1 (6 bases). The germline CDR1 and CDR2 sequences are LNHDA and SQIVND (reference sequence). V was shortened by 2 bases and J by 7 bases, with 14 bases between the two germline ends. This CDR3 has 14 residues. CDR3 DNA sequence: TGTGCCAGTAGTATATCCGGGACACAGAGTGAAGCTTTCTTT. Residues: CASSISGTQSEAFF.

The chain joins TRBV4-2 to TRBJ2-7; D might be TRBD1 (5 bases). CDR1 LGHNA and CDR2 YNFKEQ come from the germline V gene. With 0 bases removed from V and 1 base from J, the gap between germline ends came to 7 bases. This CDR3 has 14 amino acids. DNA for the CDR3: TGTGCCAGCAGCCAAGACAGGGATTCCTACGAGCAGTACTTC. It specifies CASSQDRDSYEQYF.

This chain links TRBV7-9 with TRBJ1-5, with 7 positions matching TRBD1. CDR3 length equals 14 residues. CDR1 is SEHNR, CDR2 FQNEAQ, per germline (reference sequence). V lost 1 base, J lost 6 bases, and 3 bases stayed unmatched. The CDR3 DNA reads TGTGCCAGCAGCTTAGGAGGGGGCTCTCAGCCCCAGCATTTT. It encodes CASSLGGGSQPQHF.

The genes are TRBV27 and TRBJ1-4; tentative D call: TRBD1 (5 bases). This CDR3 is 16 amino acids long. Germline values: CDR1 MNHEY, CDR2 SMNVEV (reference sequence). Trimming pared 5 bases from V and 7 bases from J, leaving 20 bases between. The CDR3 sequence is CASSPDRRDFAEKLFF. CDR3 nucleotide sequence: TGTGCCAGCAGTCCCGACCGCCGGGACTTCGCTGAAAAACTGTTTTTT.

V usage is TRBV2 and J usage is TRBJ2-3; TRBD1 aligns across 9 bases. This CDR3 spans 15 amino acids. V lost 9 bases to trimming and J lost 6 bases; unmatched junction nucleotides: 13. The germline V gene has CDR1 SNHLY and CDR2 FYNNEI. CDR3 protein: CASQRRTGDGDTQYF. In DNA, the CDR3 is TGTGCCAGTCAGAGGAGGACAGGGGATGGGGATACGCAGTATTTT.

This clone was seen a single time. The chain links TRBV19 to TRBJ2-2; 7 nucleotides line up with TRBD1. Per the germline V gene, CDR1 is LNHDA and CDR2 is SQIVND (reference sequence). With V trimmed by 3 bases and J by 1 base, 2 bases remained unmatched. The CDR3 length is 15 residues. The CDR3 loop reads CASSIRTGNTGELFF. The CDR3 DNA follows: TGTGCCAGTAGTATCAGGACAGGGAACACCGGGGAGCTGTTTTTT.

This clone showed up just a few times. The chain combines TRBV20-1 with TRBJ2-7, with 7 bases identical to TRBD2. Germline V gives CDR1 DFQATT, CDR2 SNEGSKA (reference sequence). V trimming: 3 bases; J trimming: 3 bases; junction bases outside the gene matches: 5. The length of the CDR3 is 13 residues. The CDR3 sequence: CSASWASGYEQYF. The CDR3 DNA reads as TGCAGTGCTAGTTGGGCTAGCGGCTACGAGCAGTACTTC.

The rearrangement links TRBV6-6 to TRBJ1-6; D might be TRBD1 (5 bases). The CDR3 is made up of 14 amino acids. V lost 2 bases to trimming and J lost 14 bases, with 16 bases between them. CDR1 MNHNY and CDR2 SVGAGI come from the germline V gene (reference sequence). CDR3 amino acids: CASSYTAGGEALHF. CDR3 DNA sequence: TGTGCCAGCAGTTACACCGCCGGGGGGGAGGCCCTCCACTTT.

The chain recombines TRBV5-1 with TRBJ2-3, with 14 bases fitting TRBD2. The junction had 6 bases not matched to a gene; V was cut back by 3 bases and J by 0 bases. The CDR3 contains 18 residues. Per germline, CDR1 SGHRS and CDR2 YFSETQ. CDR3 DNA sequence: TGCGCCAGCAGCTCTGGACTAGCGGGGGGCTTTAGCACAGATACGCAGTATTTT. As protein: CASSSGLAGGFSTDTQYF.

The chain uses TRBV29-1 and TRBJ2-4; the match to TRBD1 covers 9 bases. CDR1 and CDR2 from the germline V gene are SQVTM and ANQGSEA. There are 13 residues in the CDR3. With 7 bases clipped from V and 7 bases from J, the junction kept 8 bases outside the gene matches. CDR3 region: CSAGQGRGNIQYF. The DNA of the CDR3 is TGCAGCGCAGGACAGGGGCGGGGGAACATTCAGTACTTC.

About this clone itself: In the same sample, other DNA sequences code for this CDR3. This sequence joins TRBV6-5 and TRBJ1-2; D might be TRBD1 (6 bases). V dropped 0 bases and J dropped 5 bases, with 10 bases sitting between them. Germline V gene lookup returns CDR1 MNHEY and CDR2 SVGAGI. The CDR3 covers 14 residues. The CDR3 nucleotides read TGTGCCAGCAGTTACTCGGACAGAGGGTATGGCTACACCTTC. It yields the protein CASSYSDRGYGYTF.